This is a list of T cell receptor beta chains from one sample in a study of T cells in Graves' hyperthyroidism and ophthalmopathy. TCRdb reprocessed the multiplex PCR reads via MiXCR and lists one record per CDR3 protein. The sample holds fewer than 500,000 distinct CDR3 sequences; about 14% are singletons and the top ten take roughly 13%. Sample: blood. Source of these receptors: a man in his late teens or twenties with Graves' ophthalmopathy. CDR3s include the opening cysteine and the closing phenylalanine or tryptophan. A D gene is named only where the DNA matches it firmly. Clone size is not always given. Where it is, it says once, few, many or a class for expanded clones.

abundance	d_gene	v_gene	j_gene	CDR3nt	CDR3aa
many	TRBD1	TRBV6-2/TRBV6-3	TRBJ1-1	TGTGCCAGCAGAGACAGGGTTGGGACTGAAGCTTTCTTT	CASRDRVGTEAFF
many	TRBD1	TRBV6-1	TRBJ2-5	TGTGCCAGCAGCCAGACAGGGTTGGAGACCCAGTACTTC	CASSQTGLETQYF
many	.	TRBV18	TRBJ1-4	TGTGCCAGCTCACCATCCGGGGGAAGTGAAAAACTGTTTTTT	CASSPSGGSEKLFF
many	.	TRBV3-1	TRBJ2-3	TGTGCCAGCAGCCAACGGGGGCCAGATACGCAGTATTTT	CASSQRGPDTQYF
many	.	TRBV7-9	TRBJ2-7	TGTGCCAGCAGCTACTCATACCGTTCAGGCTCCTACGAGCAGTACTTC	CASSYSYRSGSYEQYF
.	.	TRBV9	TRBJ2-5	TGTGCCAGCAGCGTAGCAGTAAAAGAGACCCAGTACTTC	CASSVAVKETQYF
many	TRBD2	TRBV5-1	TRBJ2-7	TGCGCCAGCAGCTTGGCCCCTAGCGGCCCCTACGAGCAGTACTTC	CASSLAPSGPYEQYF
.	.	TRBV4-1	TRBJ1-5	TGCGCCAGCAGCCTCAAGGAGGGAGCTCAGCCCCAGCATTTT	CASSLKEGAQPQHF
few	.	TRBV13	TRBJ2-5	TGTGCCAGCAGCTTAGGTAGCGGTGGAGGGACCCAGTACTTC	CASSLGSGGGTQYF
many	TRBD1	TRBV4-1	TRBJ2-1	TGTGCCAGCAGCCAGCGACAGGGTGGCAATGAGCAGTTCTTC	CASSQRQGGNEQFF
many	TRBD1	TRBV11-2	TRBJ2-3	TGTGCCAGCAGCTCCCAGGGGGAATGGCAGTATTTT	CASSSQGEWQYF
many	.	TRBV11-2	TRBJ1-2	TGTGCCAGCAGCTTACGTCCAGCCTTCTATGGCTACACCTTC	CASSLRPAFYGYTF
.	.	TRBV7-9	TRBJ2-5	TGTGCCAGCAGCTTAGACAGACAACCTCAAGAGACCCAGTACTTC	CASSLDRQPQETQYF
.	.	TRBV6-1	TRBJ1-6	TGTGCCAGCAGATTCACAGGGATTGGTAATTCACCCCTCCACTTT	CASRFTGIGNSPLHF
many	.	TRBV4-1	TRBJ2-7	TGCGCCAGCAGCCAATTACTACAGCAACCCTACGAGCAGTACTTC	CASSQLLQQPYEQYF
.	TRBD1	TRBV28	TRBJ2-4	TGTGCCAGCAGTAGAAACAGGGGGGCCAAAAACATTCAGTACTTC	CASSRNRGAKNIQYF
many	.	TRBV6-1	TRBJ1-5	TGTGCCAGCACTAAAGGCCCAGGAGGGACCCAGCATTTT	CASTKGPGGTQHF
.	.	TRBV2	TRBJ1-3	TGTGCCAGCAGTGAAGTGGCAGGCAGAAACACCATATATTTT	CASSEVAGRNTIYF
.	.	TRBV7-2	TRBJ1-5	TGTGCCAGCAGCTTAGGAAACAGCTTCAATCAGCCCCAGCATTTT	CASSLGNSFNQPQHF
many	TRBD2	TRBV30	TRBJ2-7	TGTGCCTGGAGTGGGGGACTAAACTACGAGCAGTACTTC	CAWSGGLNYEQYF
many	.	TRBV5-8	TRBJ2-7	TGTGCCAGCAGCCCACCTTGGACCTACGAGCAGTACTTC	CASSPPWTYEQYF
many	TRBD2	TRBV27	TRBJ2-3	TGTGCCAGCAGTTGGGGCGGGAGTGGCACAGATACGCAGTATTTT	CASSWGGSGTDTQYF
many	.	TRBV20-1	TRBJ1-5	TGCAGTGCTAACCGGGAAAAGGATCAGCCCCAGCATTTT	CSANREKDQPQHF
many	TRBD2	TRBV7-2	TRBJ2-5	TGTGCCAGCAGCTTGCTAGCGGGGGGAATAGAGACCCAGTACTTC	CASSLLAGGIETQYF
many	TRBD1	TRBV6-1	TRBJ1-6	TGTGCCAGCAGCCCCGACAGGGGGAGCTCCTATAATTCACCCCTCCACTTT	CASSPDRGSSYNSPLHF
.	.	TRBV7-9	TRBJ2-3	TGTGCCAGCAGCTTAGTTGGGGGATATACGCAGTATTTT	CASSLVGGYTQYF
many	.	TRBV10-3	TRBJ2-1	TGTGCCATCAGTAACCGGGACGTTGAGGGCAATGAGCAGTTCTTC	CAISNRDVEGNEQFF
.	.	TRBV20-1	TRBJ2-1	TGCAGTGCTAGAGGTCGGGACGATATCGGTTCCTACAATGAGCAGTTCTTC	CSARGRDDIGSYNEQFF
many	.	TRBV6-1	TRBJ2-3	TGTGCCTGCGGTGCGGTGCGGGGAGATACGCAGTATTTT	CACGAVRGDTQYF
many	TRBD1	TRBV7-9	TRBJ2-7	TGTGCCAGCAGCTTTGGGACAGGGCCTGCCTACGAGCAGTACTTC	CASSFGTGPAYEQYF
few	TRBD1	TRBV15	TRBJ2-7	TGTGCCACCAGCAGAGGGGGACAGGGCCCCTACGAGCAGTACTTC	CATSRGGQGPYEQYF
many	.	TRBV4-2	TRBJ2-7	TGTGCCAGCAGCCAAGATTTCAGCAGTCTCTACGAGCAGTACTTC	CASSQDFSSLYEQYF
few	.	TRBV19	TRBJ1-2	TGTGCCAGTAGTTTCGGGGCTGGTTATGGCTACACCTTC	CASSFGAGYGYTF
many	.	TRBV6-1	TRBJ1-5	TGTGCCAGCAGTGAAGGCGGCATTAGGGGCAATCAGCCCCAGCATTTT	CASSEGGIRGNQPQHF
many	TRBD2	TRBV20-1	TRBJ2-7	TGCAGTGCTACCCCGACTAGCGGGAGGGCCTCCTACGAGCAGTACTTC	CSATPTSGRASYEQYF
many	.	TRBV14	TRBJ2-7	TGTGCCAGCAGCCAGGAAAGCTCCTACGAGCAGTACTTC	CASSQESSYEQYF
.	.	TRBV5-1	TRBJ1-2	TGCGCCAGCAGCCCGAAGGAGAGTGGCTACACCTTC	CASSPKESGYTF
once	TRBD1	TRBV20-1	TRBJ2-7	TGCAGTGCTAGAGATAGGGACAGCCTCTCCTACGAGCAGTACTTC	CSARDRDSLSYEQYF
many	.	TRBV30	TRBJ1-1	TGTGCCTGGAGTCGGGGGGGTACATTCTCGACTGAAGCTTTCTTT	CAWSRGGTFSTEAFF
.	.	TRBV29-1	TRBJ2-3	TGCAGCCCCCGTAGGGGTGATACGCAGTATTTT	CSPRRGDTQYF
.	TRBD1	TRBV5-1	TRBJ2-5	TGCGCCAGCAGCTTTCGTTCCCCAGGGGGCTCGGAGACCCAGTACTTC	CASSFRSPGGSETQYF
many	TRBD1	TRBV11-2	TRBJ1-2	TGTGCCAGCAGCTTAGATCGGACAGGGTTCTATGGCTACACCTTC	CASSLDRTGFYGYTF
few	.	TRBV7-9	TRBJ2-1	TGTGCCAGCAGCTTAGCGGGACGGCTCTCCTACAATGAGCAGTTCTTC	CASSLAGRLSYNEQFF
few	TRBD1	TRBV20-1	TRBJ1-1	TGCAGTGTGACAGGGGGAAACACTGAAGCTTTCTTT	CSVTGGNTEAFF
few	TRBD2	TRBV12-3/TRBV12-4	TRBJ2-7	TGTGCCAGCAGTCCGGGACTAGCGGGAGTTGACGAGCAGTACTTC	CASSPGLAGVDEQYF
few	.	TRBV6-5	TRBJ2-1	TGTGCCAGCAGTTACAGGGACATCCTTAGGTACAATGAGCAGTTCTTC	CASSYRDILRYNEQFF
many	TRBD1	TRBV6-1	TRBJ2-5	TGTGCCAGCAGTTTCCGGACAGGAGAAGACACCCAGTACTTC	CASSFRTGEDTQYF
.	.	TRBV3-1	TRBJ2-1	TGTGCCAACAGCCTGCCCCCAGGGGGGGAGCAGTTCTTC	CANSLPPGGEQFF
.	TRBD1	TRBV28	TRBJ1-2	TGTGCCAGCAGCACTATTAGGACAGGGCGAGGCTACACCTTC	CASSTIRTGRGYTF
once	.	TRBV19	TRBJ1-1	TGTGCCAGTAGTTTTTTCCTGGGGGAGGACACTGAAGCTTTCTTT	CASSFFLGEDTEAFF
many	.	TRBV28	TRBJ1-5	TGTGCCAGCAGTATTAGGCAGGCTAATCAGCCCCAGCATTTT	CASSIRQANQPQHF
many	TRBD1	TRBV6-2/TRBV6-3	TRBJ1-5	TGTGCCAGCAGCCCAATACCCACAGGGGGAGGTCAGCCCCAGCATTTT	CASSPIPTGGGQPQHF
many	TRBD1	TRBV12-3/TRBV12-4	TRBJ1-1	TGTGCCAGCAGCCGGTCCGGGACAGGGGGAATCTCTGAAGCTTTCTTT	CASSRSGTGGISEAFF
.	.	TRBV5-1	TRBJ1-5	TGCGCCAGCAGCTTCACAGGAGAGAATCAGCCCCAGCATTTT	CASSFTGENQPQHF